These 25 T cell receptor beta chains originate from one sample sequenced in a study of cytomegalovirus exposure and HLA in healthy donors. In the PCR, 60 Vbeta and 13 Jbeta primers were used. The assay was immunoSEQ multiplex PCR, and TCRdb's table has in-frame clones only and misses some. The sample records fewer than 150,000 clones, around 72% being singletons. Sequenced sample: PBMCs. The receptors shown here come from a human donor in good health.

The chain employs TRBV28 and TRBJ1-2; 9 bases are a match to TRBD1. CDR1 and CDR2 (germline): MDHEN, SYDVKM. The V gene end was trimmed by 3 bases and the J gene end by 5 bases; junction bases not matched to a gene: 10. CDR3 length equals 16 residues. CDR3 in DNA: TGTGCCAGCAGTTTGCAGACCGGGACAGGGCGATATGGCTACACCTTC. It is translated as CASSLQTGTGRYGYTF.

This chain uses TRBV13 with TRBJ2-1; D possibly corresponds to TRBD2 (6 bases). CDR1 is PRHDT, CDR2 FYEKMQ, per germline (reference sequence). V lost 7 bases to trimming and J lost 0 bases, with 16 bases between them. There are 16 residues in the CDR3. The CDR3 loop reads CASTKGAGSSYNEQFF. The CDR3 nucleotides read TGTGCCAGCACCAAAGGGGCGGGGAGCTCCTACAATGAGCAGTTCTTC.

CDR3 sequence: CASSLISYEQFF. For the CDR3, the DNA is TGTGCCAGCAGCTTAATATCTTATGAGCAGTTCTTC. The genes are TRBV7-9 and TRBJ2-1; D is uncertain. CDR3 length equals 12 residues. Germline-derived CDR1 and CDR2 are SEHNR and FQNEAQ (reference sequence). V shed 2 bases and J shed 8 bases, with 7 bases lying between them.

The chain is built from TRBV6-6 and TRBJ1-2; no firm D call. Germline assignment: CDR1 MNHNY and CDR2 SVGAGI (reference sequence). V dropped 0 bases and J dropped 8 bases, with 13 bases sitting between them. The CDR3 consists of 14 residues. The CDR3 is CASSYSRAPWGYTF. CDR3 nucleotides: TGTGCCAGCAGTTACTCGAGGGCCCCTTGGGGCTACACCTTC.

V is TRBV6-5 and J is TRBJ2-7; TRBD2 matches at 8 bases. CDR1 and CDR2 from the germline V gene are MNHEY and SVGAGI. This CDR3 contains 15 residues. V shed 5 bases and J 4 bases; nucleotides not matched to a gene: 10. The CDR3 DNA is TGTGCCAGCAGTCCGCAAGCGGGAGTAGTGTACGAGCAGTACTTC. Protein product: CASSPQAGVVYEQYF.

This clone appeared a single time. The rearrangement uses TRBV6-1 and TRBJ1-2; 12 bases are shared with TRBD1. Unmatched junction bases numbered 9, after V lost 2 bases and J lost 5 bases. The CDR3 totals 17 residues. Germline assignment: CDR1 MNHNS and CDR2 SASEGT. DNA for the CDR3: TGTGCCAGCAGTGAATTCGGGACAGGGGGCGCCAGGTATGGCTACACCTTC. It encodes CASSEFGTGGARYGYTF.

The J gene is TRBJ2-5, the V gene TRBV5-1; maybe TRBD1 (5 bases). CDR3 length equals 13 residues. Germline-derived CDR1 and CDR2 are SGHRS and YFSETQ. Trimming shortened V by 2 bases and J by 5 bases, and 10 bases separated the two germline ends. CDR3 region: CASSLTGYETQYF. CDR3 coding DNA: TGCGCCAGCAGCTTAACAGGTTATGAGACCCAGTACTTC.

The J gene is TRBJ2-5, the V gene TRBV6-5; maybe TRBD2 (6 bases). The end of the DNA aligns better with TRBJ2-7, so the J call may be wrong. This CDR3 has 15 residues. CDR1 MNHEY and CDR2 SVGAGI come from the germline V gene. CDR3 residues: CASTPRPGTFYEQYF. DNA for the CDR3: TGTGCCAGCACCCCCCGTCCCGGGACTTTCTACGAGCAGTACTTC.

In its sample, this clone was seen a few times. The rearrangement joins TRBV27 to TRBJ1-5, with D perhaps TRBD1 (6 bases). Deletions cut 6 bases from V and 1 base from J, with 13 bases between. This CDR3 is built from 15 residues. CDR1 is MNHEY and CDR2 is SMNVEV in the germline V gene (reference sequence). CDR3 sequence: CASSPFRGSNQPQHF. CDR3 sequence (DNA): TGTGCCAGCAGCCCGTTCAGGGGAAGCAATCAGCCCCAGCATTTT.

This rearrangement joins TRBV4-1 to TRBJ2-1; TRBD2 agrees at 7 bases. The CDR3 covers 14 residues. Germline V gives CDR1 MGHRA, CDR2 YSYEKL. Trimming removed 0 bases from V and 9 bases from J; junction bases left unmatched: 5. The CDR3 DNA is TGCGCCAGCAGCCAAGATGGGAGGGTATCTGAGCAGTTCTTC. Residues: CASSQDGRVSEQFF.

In this sample, this clone turned up a few times. The germline gene is not matched at one end of the junction; a read error may be the cause. This rearrangement joins TRBV7-7 to TRBJ2-5; no clear D. The CDR3 sequence is 12 residues long. Per the germline V gene, CDR1 is SSHAT and CDR2 is FNYEAQ (reference sequence). CDR3 in amino acids: CASSFAGETQYF. In DNA form, the CDR3 reads TGTGCTAGCAGCTTCGCCGGGGAGACCCAGTACTTC.

This clone has just a few counts. The J gene is TRBJ2-2, the V gene TRBV7-3; 9 bases are shared with TRBD2. This CDR3 has 15 amino acids. Per the germline V gene, CDR1 is SGHTA and CDR2 is FQGTGA. V trimming: 2 bases; J trimming: 7 bases; junction bases outside the gene matches: 5. The CDR3 nucleotides read TGTGCCAGCAGCTTACGCGGGAGGGATTTCGGGGAGCTGTTTTTT. This sequence encodes CASSLRGRDFGELFF.

The chain recombines TRBV5-1 with TRBJ1-1, with D tentatively TRBD1 (5 bases). This CDR3 comprises 14 residues. The germline V gene has CDR1 SGHRS and CDR2 YFSETQ. V dropped 9 bases and J dropped 1 base, with 16 bases sitting between them. CDR3 coding DNA: TGCGCCACCCGAGGGAGGGACCCGAACACTGAAGCTTTCTTT. Protein product: CATRGRDPNTEAFF.

The chain carries TRBV2 and TRBJ2-2, with D unresolved. Germline V CDR1 and CDR2: SNHLY, FYNNEI. This CDR3 is 12 amino acids long. The V gene lost 10 bases and the J gene lost 1 base, with 7 bases spanning the gap. The CDR3 is CATDRNTGELFF. Here the CDR3 DNA reads TGTGCCACCGATAGGAACACCGGGGAGCTGTTTTTT. The whole variable domain, filled in from reference TRBV2 and TRBJ2-2, reads EPEVTQTPSHQVTQMGQEVILRCVPISNHLYFYWYRQILGQKVEFLVSFYNNEISEKSEIFDDQFSVERPDGSNFTLKIRSTKLEDSAMYFCATDRNTGELFFGEGSRLTVL.

The chain joins TRBV5-4 to TRBJ1-1, with TRBD1 matching 9 bases. J was trimmed by 6 bases and V by 2 bases; bases with no gene match: 5. CDR1 is SGHNT, CDR2 YYREEE, per germline (reference sequence). CDR3 length: 14 amino acids. DNA of the CDR3: TGTGCCAGCAGCTTTGGGACAGGGAGGGCTGAAGCTTTCTTT. Translation: CASSFGTGRAEAFF. Based on the CDR3 plus reference TRBV5-4 and TRBJ1-1, the full variable domain is ETGVTQSPTHLIKTRGQQVTLRCSSQSGHNTVSWYQQALGQGPQFIFQYYREEENGRGNFPPRFSGLQFPNYSSELNVNALELDDSALYLCASSFGTGRAEAFFGQGTRLTVV.

The chain employs TRBV27 and TRBJ1-2; 7 bases map to TRBD1. J lost 4 bases, V lost 6 bases, and 8 bases had no gene match. The germline V gene encodes CDR1 MNHEY and CDR2 SMNVEV (reference sequence). The CDR3 covers 14 residues. CDR3 in amino acids: CASRGDSLSYGYTF. For the CDR3, the DNA is TGTGCCAGCAGGGGGGACAGCCTCTCCTATGGCTACACCTTC.

The rearrangement links TRBV18 to TRBJ1-3, with 7 bases fitting TRBD1. There are 15 residues in the CDR3. The germline gives CDR1 KGHSH, CDR2 LQKENI. Losses at the gene ends were 3 bases for V and 4 bases for J; bases not matched to a gene: 6. The CDR3 bases are TGTGCCAGCTCACCTTACTGGGACAGAGGAAACACCATATATTTT. It codes for CASSPYWDRGNTIYF. Based on the CDR3 plus reference TRBV18 and TRBJ1-3, the full variable domain is NAGVMQNPRHLVRRRGQEARLRCSPMKGHSHVYWYRQLPEEGLKFMVYLQKENIIDESGMPKERFSAEFPKEGPSILRIQQVVRGDSAAYFCASSPYWDRGNTIYFGEGSWLTVV.

The chain has TRBV5-4 and TRBJ2-5, with D perhaps matching TRBD2 (5 bases). V lost 3 bases, J lost 4 bases, and 10 bases lay in between. CDR3 size: 13 residues. The germline CDR1 and CDR2 sequences are SGHNT and YYREEE (reference sequence). CDR3 protein: CASSSTTGETQYF. CDR3 nucleotides: TGTGCCAGCAGCTCGACTACCGGAGAGACCCAGTACTTC.

This sequence joins TRBV11-2 and TRBJ2-7, with 12 bases matching TRBD2. This CDR3 is built from 17 residues. After removal of 5 bases from V and 0 bases from J, the junction contained 8 bases not matched to a gene. Germline CDR1 reads SGHAT; CDR2 reads FQNNGV. The CDR3 region is CASSALAGGPLSYEQYF. The CDR3 DNA sequence: TGTGCCAGCAGCGCCCTAGCGGGGGGGCCCCTCTCCTACGAGCAGTACTTC.

The chain combines TRBV6-6 with TRBJ1-2; 9 positions match TRBD1. The CDR3 loop spans 15 amino acids. CDR1 is MNHNY, CDR2 SVGAGI, per germline (reference sequence). After removal of 6 bases from V and 9 bases from J, the junction contained 14 bases not matched to a gene. The CDR3 loop reads CASSSLSGTGWRYTF. CDR3 coding DNA: TGTGCCAGCAGCTCCCTTTCCGGGACAGGGTGGCGCTACACCTTC.

This clone has more than one count but fewer than ten. The J gene is TRBJ2-7, the V gene TRBV10-2; D may be TRBD1 (5 bases). The CDR3 sequence is 13 residues long. Germline lookup yields CDR1 WSHSY and CDR2 SAAADI. The germline V and J ends were trimmed by 4 bases and 3 bases, with 10 bases remaining between them. CDR3 sequence reads: CASSVDTNYEQYF. CDR3 in DNA: TGCGCCAGCAGTGTGGACACCAACTACGAGCAGTACTTC.

This clone was observed a few times. This chain links TRBV15 with TRBJ1-5; D uncertain. CDR3 size: 15 residues. V was pared by 1 base and J by 4 bases, with 11 bases between. CDR1 and CDR2 (germline): LNHNV, YYDKDF (reference sequence). The CDR3 sequence: CATSRVQAVNQPQHF. The CDR3 DNA reads TGTGCCACCAGCAGAGTCCAGGCAGTAAATCAGCCCCAGCATTTT.

The chain recombines TRBV7-3 with TRBJ2-1, with 8 bases aligning to TRBD2. CDR1 is SGHTA and CDR2 is FQGTGA in the germline V gene. The CDR3 totals 15 residues. V trimming: 0 bases; J trimming: 3 bases; junction bases outside the gene matches: 1. The CDR3 coding sequence is TGTGCCAGCAGCTTAACACGGGAGGGCTACAATGAGCAGTTCTTC. Translated: CASSLTREGYNEQFF. The variable domain in full, with the rest retrieved from reference TRBV7-3 and TRBJ2-1, is GAGVSQTPSNKVTEKGKYVELRCDPISGHTALYWYRQSLGQGPEFLIYFQGTGAADDSGLPNDRFFAVRPEGSVSTLKIQRTERGDSAVYLCASSLTREGYNEQFFGPGTRLTVL.

The chain is built from TRBV7-6 and TRBJ1-3; D perhaps matches TRBD1 (6 bases). The CDR3 contains 14 residues. Germline CDR1 and CDR2: SGHVS and FNYEAQ. V lost 2 bases and J lost 7, with 12 bases in between. The DNA of the CDR3 is TGTGCCAGCAGCTTAATTGGGCAGGGGAACACCATATATTTT. Encoded protein: CASSLIGQGNTIYF.

The chain employs TRBV27 and TRBJ2-5; 7 nucleotides line up with TRBD1. Gene TRBJ2-7 matches the end of the DNA better, so the J call may be wrong. The CDR3 loop spans 15 amino acids. CDR1 is MNHEY, CDR2 SMNVEV, per germline (reference sequence). CDR3 loop: CASSPDRSSSYEQYF. The CDR3 DNA reads TGTGCCAGCAGTCCGGACAGGTCCTCCTCCTACGAGCAGTACTTC.